This TCR beta chain was observed in a study of T-cell memory formation after mild COVID-19. Points from the study as a whole: Later expanders leaned toward CD4+, whereas clones contracting from day 15 to 85 were balanced CD4/CD8. Pre-infection memory carried some responding clones, suggesting that cross-reactive memory joined.

TCRdb recomputed calls from the 5' RACE reads with MiXCR, one row per CDR3 protein. The sample shows fewer than 95,000 distinct CDR3 sequences, less than 15% of them seen only once. Points on this clonotype: Its target is unknown.

The CDR3 covers 16 residues. Germline V gene lookup returns CDR1 MGHRA and CDR2 YSYEKL. Trimming shortened V by 4 bases and J by 7 bases, and 20 bases separated the two germline ends. The rearrangement links TRBV4-1 to TRBJ2-1; the D is unclear. Sequenced material: PBMCs or a T cell subset sorted from them (not recorded which). The receptor was isolated from a man younger than 35 who had mild COVID-19 (a few samples of this study predate the infection). Cell type and time point are not known. Here the CDR3 reads CASSPRLPKGWNEQFF. The CDR3 nucleotides are TGCGCCAGCAGCCCCCGTCTCCCGAAGGGCTGGAATGAGCAGTTCTTC.